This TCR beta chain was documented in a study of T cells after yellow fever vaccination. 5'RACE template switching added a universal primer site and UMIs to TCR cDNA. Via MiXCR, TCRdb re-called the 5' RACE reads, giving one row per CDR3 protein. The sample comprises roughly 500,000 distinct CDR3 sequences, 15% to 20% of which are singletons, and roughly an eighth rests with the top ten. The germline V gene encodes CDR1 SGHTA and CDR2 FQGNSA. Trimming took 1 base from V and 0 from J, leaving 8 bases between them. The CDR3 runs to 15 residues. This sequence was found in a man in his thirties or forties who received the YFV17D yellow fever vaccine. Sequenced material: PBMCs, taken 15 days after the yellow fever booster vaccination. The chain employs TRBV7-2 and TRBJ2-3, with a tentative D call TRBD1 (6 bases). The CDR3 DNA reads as TGTGCCAGCAGCTTAGACAGGGTTAGCACAGATACGCAGTATTTT. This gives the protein CASSLDRVSTDTQYF.